This is a list of T cell receptor beta chains from one sample in a study of T cell repertoires in aging, cancer and after chemotherapy. One entry per CDR3 protein, called by TCRdb with MiXCR from the multiplex PCR reads. The sample contains about 11,000 distinct CDR3 sequences, around 42% of which appear only once. The sequenced material came from blood. The receptors originated from a human donor in good health. Both conserved end residues are part of each CDR3. The order of the fields is V gene, clone size, J gene, D gene, CDR3 DNA, CDR3 protein. The D gene is left open where the match is weak. Expanded clones get a size class; other rows say once, few or many, or leave the size out.

TRBV6-5	few	TRBJ2-3	.	TGTGCCAGCAGTTTCGGCCAGGCCACAGATACGCAGTATTTT	CASSFGQATDTQYF
TRBV7-2	.	TRBJ1-6	.	TGTGCCAGCAGCTTACTTAATTCACCCCTCCACTTT	CASSLLNSPLHF
TRBV4-2	few	TRBJ1-2	.	TGTGCCAGCAGCCAAGTCCAGGGAGAGGATGGCTACACCTTC	CASSQVQGEDGYTF
TRBV6-5	few	TRBJ1-3	TRBD1	TGTGCCAGCAGTATCGGGACAGGCTCTGGAAACACCATATATTTT	CASSIGTGSGNTIYF
TRBV10-3	.	TRBJ2-3	TRBD1	TGTGCCATCAGTGAGGGGACAGGATCAGATACGCAGTATTTT	CAISEGTGSDTQYF
TRBV6-5	.	TRBJ2-1	.	TGTGCCAGCAGTTCTCGGCAGGAGCAGTTCTTC	CASSSRQEQFF
TRBV30	.	TRBJ1-5	.	TGTGCCTGGAGCCTCCAGGGAAGCAATCAGCCCCAGCATTTT	CAWSLQGSNQPQHF
TRBV7-2	.	TRBJ1-2	.	TGTGCCAGCAGCTTAGGCACAGCTAACTATGGCTACACCTTC	CASSLGTANYGYTF
TRBV5-1	.	TRBJ2-3	TRBD2	TGCGCCAGTCGACTAGCGATGAGCACAGATACGCAGTATTTT	CASRLAMSTDTQYF
TRBV27	.	TRBJ2-6	.	TGTGCCAGCAGTTTTACGTTGGCTGGGGCCAACGTCCTGACTTTC	CASSFTLAGANVLTF
TRBV27	few	TRBJ2-5	.	TGTGCCAGCAGTTTATCCCCCTCCCAGACCCAGTACTTC	CASSLSPSQTQYF
TRBV5-4	.	TRBJ2-7	.	TGTGCCAGCAGCTTCCGGGACGGCTACGAGCAGTACTTC	CASSFRDGYEQYF
TRBV15	few	TRBJ1-5	.	TGTGCCACCAGCAGAGCAGGGGATAGCAATCAGCCCCAGCATTTT	CATSRAGDSNQPQHF
TRBV7-3	.	TRBJ2-2	TRBD2	TGTGCCAGCAGCTTATTAGCGGGCGCCACCGGGGAGCTGTTTTTT	CASSLLAGATGELFF
TRBV28	.	TRBJ1-2	.	TGTGCCAGCAGTACAGGGATCTCCGCTGGCTACACCTTC	CASSTGISAGYTF
TRBV29-1	medium-sized	TRBJ1-3	.	TGCAGCGTCGGAGATGCTGGAAACACCATATATTTT	CSVGDAGNTIYF
TRBV4-2	.	TRBJ2-4	TRBD2	TGCGCCAGCAGCCAGACTAGCGGGAGTAGGCCCGTCGTCAAAAACATTCAGTACTTC	CASSQTSGSRPVVKNIQYF
TRBV7-6	few	TRBJ2-5	.	TGTGCCAGCAGCTTTGGTGAGACCCAGTACTTC	CASSFGETQYF
TRBV5-4	.	TRBJ2-1	.	TGTGCCAGCAGCTTGGCAGGGGTGGATGAGCAGTTCTTC	CASSLAGVDEQFF
TRBV30	.	TRBJ1-1	.	TGTGCCTGGAGGGGGGGACTCATGAACACTGAAGCTTTCTTT	CAWRGGLMNTEAFF
TRBV6-1	.	TRBJ1-2	TRBD1	TGTGCCAGCACCCCCCACATGGCAGGGGGCAACTATGGCTACACCTTC	CASTPHMAGGNYGYTF
TRBV12-3/TRBV12-4	.	TRBJ2-3	TRBD2	TGTGCCAGCAGTTTAGGGGCTAGCGGGGCCCCAGATACGCAGTATTTT	CASSLGASGAPDTQYF
TRBV11-2	.	TRBJ2-3	TRBD2	TGTGCCAGCAGCCCCGGACTAGCGGGCACAGATACGCAGTATTTT	CASSPGLAGTDTQYF
TRBV6-6	.	TRBJ2-1	.	TGTGCCAGCAGTTACTCGAATCCTAGCGTAGGAAATGAGCAGTTCTTC	CASSYSNPSVGNEQFF